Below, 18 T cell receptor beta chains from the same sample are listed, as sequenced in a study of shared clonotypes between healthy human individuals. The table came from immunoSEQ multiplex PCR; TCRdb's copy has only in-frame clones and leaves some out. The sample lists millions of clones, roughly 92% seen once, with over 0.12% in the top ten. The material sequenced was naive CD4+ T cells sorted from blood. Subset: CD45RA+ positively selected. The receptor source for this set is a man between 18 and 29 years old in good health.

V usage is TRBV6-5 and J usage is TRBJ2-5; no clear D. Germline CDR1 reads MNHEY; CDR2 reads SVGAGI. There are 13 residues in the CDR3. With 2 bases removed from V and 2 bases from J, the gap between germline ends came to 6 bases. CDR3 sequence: CASSYGRQETQYF. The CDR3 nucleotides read TGTGCCAGCAGTTACGGTAGACAAGAGACCCAGTACTTC.

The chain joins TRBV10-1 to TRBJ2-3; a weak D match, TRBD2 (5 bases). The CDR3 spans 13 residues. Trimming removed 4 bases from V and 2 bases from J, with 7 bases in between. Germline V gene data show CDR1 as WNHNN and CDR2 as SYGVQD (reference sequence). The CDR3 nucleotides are TGCGCCAGCAGTGGGGAGATCACAGATACGCAGTATTTT. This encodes CASSGEITDTQYF.

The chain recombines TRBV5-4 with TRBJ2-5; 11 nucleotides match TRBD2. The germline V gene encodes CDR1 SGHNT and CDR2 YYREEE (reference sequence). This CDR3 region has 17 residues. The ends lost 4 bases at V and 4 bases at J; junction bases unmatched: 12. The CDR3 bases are TGTGCCAGCAGCATTGTAGCGGGAGGGCTTCCTGGAGAGACCCAGTACTTC. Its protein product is CASSIVAGGLPGETQYF.

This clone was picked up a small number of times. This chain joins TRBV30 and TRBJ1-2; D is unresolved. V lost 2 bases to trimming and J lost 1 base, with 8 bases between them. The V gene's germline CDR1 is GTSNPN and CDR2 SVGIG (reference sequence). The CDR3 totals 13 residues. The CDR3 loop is CAWSTDRNYGYTF. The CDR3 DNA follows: TGTGCCTGGAGTACGGACCGTAACTATGGCTACACCTTC.

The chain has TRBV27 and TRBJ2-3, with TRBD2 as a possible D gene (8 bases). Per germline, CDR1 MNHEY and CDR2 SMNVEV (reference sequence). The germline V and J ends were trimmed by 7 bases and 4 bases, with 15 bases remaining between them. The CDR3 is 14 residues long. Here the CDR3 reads CASTSGGGPDTQYF. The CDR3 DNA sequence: TGTGCCAGCACCTCGGGAGGGGGCCCAGATACGCAGTATTTT.

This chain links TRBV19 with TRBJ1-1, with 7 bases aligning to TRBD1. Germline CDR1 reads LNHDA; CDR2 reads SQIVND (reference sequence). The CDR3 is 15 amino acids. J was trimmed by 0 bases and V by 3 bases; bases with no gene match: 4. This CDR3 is CASSILDRLNTEAFF. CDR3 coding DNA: TGTGCCAGTAGTATCTTGGACAGGTTGAACACTGAAGCTTTCTTT.

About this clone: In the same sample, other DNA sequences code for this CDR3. Here the CDR3 reads CASSSRQGGETQYF. CDR3 nucleotide sequence: TGTGCCAGCAGCTCGCGACAGGGGGGAGAGACCCAGTACTTC. The chain recombines TRBV13 with TRBJ2-5; 9 nucleotides agree with TRBD1. Trimming at V came to 4 bases and at J to 4 bases, leaving 4 bases not matched to a gene. Germline CDR1 and CDR2: PRHDT and FYEKMQ (reference sequence). The CDR3 runs to 14 residues.

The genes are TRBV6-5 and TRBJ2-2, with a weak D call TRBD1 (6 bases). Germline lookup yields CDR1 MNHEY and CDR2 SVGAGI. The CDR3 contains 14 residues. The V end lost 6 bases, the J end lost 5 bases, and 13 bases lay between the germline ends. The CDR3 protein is CASRDGTSTGELFF. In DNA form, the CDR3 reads TGTGCCAGCAGGGATGGGACATCGACCGGGGAGCTGTTTTTT.

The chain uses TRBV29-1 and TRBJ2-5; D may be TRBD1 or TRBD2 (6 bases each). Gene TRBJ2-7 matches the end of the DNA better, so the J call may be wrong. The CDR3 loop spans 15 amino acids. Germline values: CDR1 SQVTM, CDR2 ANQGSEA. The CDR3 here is CSVEERGRQGGEQYF. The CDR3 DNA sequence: TGCAGCGTTGAAGAACGGGGGCGGCAGGGAGGCGAGCAGTACTTC.

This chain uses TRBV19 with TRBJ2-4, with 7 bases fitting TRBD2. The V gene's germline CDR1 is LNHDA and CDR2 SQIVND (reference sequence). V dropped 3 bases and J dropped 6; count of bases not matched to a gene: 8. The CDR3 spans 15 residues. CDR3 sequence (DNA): TGTGCCAGTAGTATCGCCAGCGGGATAGCAAACATTCAGTACTTC. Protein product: CASSIASGIANIQYF.

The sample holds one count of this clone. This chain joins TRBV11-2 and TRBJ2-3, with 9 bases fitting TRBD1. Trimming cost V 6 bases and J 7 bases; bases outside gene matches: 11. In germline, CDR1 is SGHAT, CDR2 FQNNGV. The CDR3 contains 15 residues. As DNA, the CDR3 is TGTGCCAGCAGACCGACCGGGACAGGGAGGAATACGCAGTATTTT. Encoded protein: CASRPTGTGRNTQYF.

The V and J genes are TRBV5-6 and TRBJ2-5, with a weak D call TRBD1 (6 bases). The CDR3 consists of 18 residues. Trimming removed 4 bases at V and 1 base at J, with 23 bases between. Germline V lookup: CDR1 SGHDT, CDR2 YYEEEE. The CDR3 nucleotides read TGTGCCAGCAGCGCCATAGCTTTTTTAACAGGGCTCCAAGAGACCCAGTACTTC. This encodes CASSAIAFLTGLQETQYF.

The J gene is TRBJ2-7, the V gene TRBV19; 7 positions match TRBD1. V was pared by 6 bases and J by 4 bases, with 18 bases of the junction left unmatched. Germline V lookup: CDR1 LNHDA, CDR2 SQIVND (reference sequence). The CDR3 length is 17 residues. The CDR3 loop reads CASSIYGNRDSYYEQYF. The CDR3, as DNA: TGTGCCAGTAGCATTTATGGGAACCGGGACAGTTATTACGAGCAGTACTTC.

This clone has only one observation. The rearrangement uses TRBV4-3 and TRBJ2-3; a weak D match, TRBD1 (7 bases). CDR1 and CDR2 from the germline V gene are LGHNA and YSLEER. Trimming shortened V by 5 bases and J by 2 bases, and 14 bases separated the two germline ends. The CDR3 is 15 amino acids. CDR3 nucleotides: TGCGCCAGCAGCACTGCGGGACAGCTCACAGATACGCAGTATTTT. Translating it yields CASSTAGQLTDTQYF.

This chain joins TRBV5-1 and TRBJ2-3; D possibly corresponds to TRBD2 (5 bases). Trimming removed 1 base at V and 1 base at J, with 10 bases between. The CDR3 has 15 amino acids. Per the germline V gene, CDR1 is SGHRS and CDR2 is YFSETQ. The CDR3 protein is CASSLSGLRTDTQYF. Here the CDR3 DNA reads TGCGCCAGCAGCTTGAGCGGTCTTCGCACAGATACGCAGTATTTT.

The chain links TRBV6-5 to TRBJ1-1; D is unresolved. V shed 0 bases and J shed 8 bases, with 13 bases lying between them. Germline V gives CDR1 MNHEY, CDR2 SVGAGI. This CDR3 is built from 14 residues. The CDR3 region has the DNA TGTGCCAGCAGTTACTCGAGGGCGACTTCCGAAGCTTTCTTT. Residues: CASSYSRATSEAFF.

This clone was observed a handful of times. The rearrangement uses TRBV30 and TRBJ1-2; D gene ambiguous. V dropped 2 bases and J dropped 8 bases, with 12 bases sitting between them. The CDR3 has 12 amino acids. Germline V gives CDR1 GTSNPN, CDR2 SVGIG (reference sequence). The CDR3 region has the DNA TGTGCCTGGAGTTTCGGGCCTATGGGCTACACCTTC. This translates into CAWSFGPMGYTF.

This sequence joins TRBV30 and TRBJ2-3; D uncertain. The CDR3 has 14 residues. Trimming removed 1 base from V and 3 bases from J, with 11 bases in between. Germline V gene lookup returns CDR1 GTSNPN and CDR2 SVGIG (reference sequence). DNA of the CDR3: TGTGCCTGGAGTGGACGGATGGGGACAGATACGCAGTATTTT. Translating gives CAWSGRMGTDTQYF.